A selection of T cell receptor beta chains follows, all from one sample in a study of Ad26.COV2.S vaccination and SARS-CoV-2 variants. The repertoire was sequenced with immunoSEQ multiplex PCR; TCRdb's copy has only in-frame clones and lacks some. The data hold about 350,000 clones, with about 89% observed a single time. The sample here was peripheral blood, taken in a trial of Ad26.COV2.S vaccine versus placebo. The receptors come from a person between 18 and 60 years old who received the Ad26.COV2.S COVID-19 vaccine or a placebo. Each CDR3 is given with its conserved first and last residue. The D gene is left open where the match is weak. Not all rows give a size; the values are once, few, many and, for expanded clones, a class.

abundance: -
v_gene: TRBV5-1
d_gene: -
j_gene: TRBJ1-1
CDR3nt: TGCGCCAGCAGCTACGGAACAGGGTCGGCGGACACTGAAGCTTTCTTT
CDR3aa: CASSYGTGSADTEAFF

abundance: -
v_gene: TRBV12-3/TRBV12-4
d_gene: -
j_gene: TRBJ2-2
CDR3nt: TGTGCCAGCAGTTTATTGAACACCGGGGAGCTGTTTTTT
CDR3aa: CASSLLNTGELFF

abundance: -
v_gene: TRBV15
d_gene: -
j_gene: TRBJ2-1
CDR3nt: TGTGCCACCAGCAGAGACCCCATGTTCCAGCGGGAGCAGTTCTTC
CDR3aa: CATSRDPMFQREQFF

abundance: -
v_gene: TRBV7-9
d_gene: TRBD2
j_gene: TRBJ2-3
CDR3nt: TGTGCCAGCAGCTTAGCCAGGCGGGAGGCGCAGTATTTT
CDR3aa: CASSLARREAQYF

abundance: -
v_gene: TRBV6-1
d_gene: -
j_gene: TRBJ1-5
CDR3nt: TGTGCCAGCAGTGAAGCGGAAACCTACAATCAGCCCCAGCATTTT
CDR3aa: CASSEAETYNQPQHF

abundance: -
v_gene: TRBV19
d_gene: TRBD2
j_gene: TRBJ2-1
CDR3nt: TGTGCCAGTAGTAGGCAGCCTAGCGGGAGCGGGTATGAGCAGTTCTTC
CDR3aa: CASSRQPSGSGYEQFF

abundance: -
v_gene: TRBV10-1
d_gene: -
j_gene: TRBJ2-3
CDR3nt: TGCGCCAGCAGTCACACAGATACGCAGTATTTT
CDR3aa: CASSHTDTQYF

abundance: -
v_gene: TRBV11-3
d_gene: TRBD1
j_gene: TRBJ2-3
CDR3nt: TGTGCCAGCAGCTCCCGACAGGGTGGAGTGGATACGCAGTATTTT
CDR3aa: CASSSRQGGVDTQYF

abundance: -
v_gene: TRBV3-1/TRBV3-2
d_gene: -
j_gene: TRBJ1-2
CDR3nt: TGTGCCAGCAGCCAAGCTTTAGATTATAGTGGCTACACCTTC
CDR3aa: CASSQALDYSGYTF

abundance: -
v_gene: TRBV11-2
d_gene: -
j_gene: TRBJ1-1
CDR3nt: TGTGCCAGCAGCTTCGGGGGGGCGAGTACTGAAGCTTTCTTT
CDR3aa: CASSFGGASTEAFF

abundance: -
v_gene: TRBV27
d_gene: -
j_gene: TRBJ2-4
CDR3nt: TGTGCCAGCAGTTCGCTCAGGGGCGGAGGCAAAAACATTCAGTACTTC
CDR3aa: CASSSLRGGGKNIQYF

abundance: -
v_gene: TRBV28
d_gene: -
j_gene: TRBJ1-1
CDR3nt: TGTGCCAGCAGTTTTGGGATGCTGAACACTGAAGCTTTCTTT
CDR3aa: CASSFGMLNTEAFF

abundance: -
v_gene: TRBV28
d_gene: -
j_gene: TRBJ1-3
CDR3nt: TGTGCCAGCAGTTCCGGAGGGGATTTCTCTGGAAACACCATATATTTT
CDR3aa: CASSSGGDFSGNTIYF

abundance: -
v_gene: TRBV6-5
d_gene: TRBD2
j_gene: TRBJ2-7
CDR3nt: TGTGCCAGCAGTCAGACTAGCGGGAGAGGCGAGCAGTACTTC
CDR3aa: CASSQTSGRGEQYF

abundance: -
v_gene: TRBV4-1
d_gene: -
j_gene: TRBJ2-3
CDR3nt: TGCGCCAGCAGCCAAGAACAGGGTACGCAGTATTTT
CDR3aa: CASSQEQGTQYF

abundance: -
v_gene: TRBV19
d_gene: TRBD1
j_gene: TRBJ1-5
CDR3nt: TGTGCCAGTAGTTCCGGGACAGGGTATAGCAATCAGCCCCAGCATTTT
CDR3aa: CASSSGTGYSNQPQHF

abundance: few
v_gene: TRBV6-5
d_gene: TRBD1
j_gene: TRBJ1-3
CDR3nt: TGTGCCAGCAGTTACGACAGGGCCTCTGGAAACACCATATATTTT
CDR3aa: CASSYDRASGNTIYF

abundance: -
v_gene: TRBV6-6
d_gene: -
j_gene: TRBJ1-1
CDR3nt: TGTGCCAGCAGTCGGACGGACACGATGAACACTGAAGCTTTCTTT
CDR3aa: CASSRTDTMNTEAFF

abundance: -
v_gene: TRBV19
d_gene: -
j_gene: TRBJ2-1
CDR3nt: TGTGCCAGTAGTATTCCGGGGGCTCACAATGAGCAGTTCTTC
CDR3aa: CASSIPGAHNEQFF

abundance: -
v_gene: TRBV10-3
d_gene: -
j_gene: TRBJ1-1
CDR3nt: TGTGCCATCAGTGACGGAAAGGGCATGAACACTGAAGCTTTCTTT
CDR3aa: CAISDGKGMNTEAFF

abundance: -
v_gene: TRBV7-8
d_gene: TRBD1
j_gene: TRBJ2-2
CDR3nt: TGTGCCAGCAGCTTCCTAGGACAGGGGACCACCGGGGAGCTGTTTTTT
CDR3aa: CASSFLGQGTTGELFF

abundance: -
v_gene: TRBV12-3/TRBV12-4
d_gene: -
j_gene: TRBJ1-2
CDR3nt: TGTGCCAGCAGTTTAGCGCAACATGGCTACACCTTC
CDR3aa: CASSLAQHGYTF

abundance: -
v_gene: TRBV28
d_gene: TRBD1
j_gene: TRBJ1-4
CDR3nt: TGTGCCAGCAGCCTGGGACAGGATGAAAAACTGTTTTTT
CDR3aa: CASSLGQDEKLFF

abundance: -
v_gene: TRBV7-2
d_gene: -
j_gene: TRBJ2-5
CDR3nt: TGTGCCAGCAGCTTCCTGGGGGGTCGGGAGACCCAGTACTTC
CDR3aa: CASSFLGGRETQYF

abundance: -
v_gene: TRBV28
d_gene: -
j_gene: TRBJ1-2
CDR3nt: TGTGCCAGCAGTTTCAGAGGGGGGCGCCACTATGGCTACACCTTC
CDR3aa: CASSFRGGRHYGYTF

abundance: once
v_gene: TRBV5-1
d_gene: TRBD1
j_gene: TRBJ2-7
CDR3nt: TGCGCCAGCAGCTCGGACAGGGTGACCTACGAGCAGTACTTC
CDR3aa: CASSSDRVTYEQYF

abundance: -
v_gene: TRBV2
d_gene: TRBD1
j_gene: TRBJ2-5
CDR3nt: TGTGCCAGCAGGTTCGGGACAGAGAAACAAGAGACCCAGTACTTC
CDR3aa: CASRFGTEKQETQYF

abundance: -
v_gene: TRBV18
d_gene: TRBD2
j_gene: TRBJ2-7
CDR3nt: TGTGCCAGCTCACCACCGGGACTAGCGGGAGCTCCCTACGAGCAGTACTTC
CDR3aa: CASSPPGLAGAPYEQYF

abundance: -
v_gene: TRBV6-6
d_gene: TRBD1
j_gene: TRBJ2-5
CDR3nt: TGTGCCAGCAGTTCCACGGGACAGGGAGAGACCCAGTACTTC
CDR3aa: CASSSTGQGETQYF

abundance: -
v_gene: TRBV6-1
d_gene: -
j_gene: TRBJ1-4
CDR3nt: TGTGCCAGCAGTGAAGACAGCGCAACTAATGAAAAACTGTTTTTT
CDR3aa: CASSEDSATNEKLFF

abundance: -
v_gene: TRBV2
d_gene: TRBD1
j_gene: TRBJ2-3
CDR3nt: TGTGCCAGCTGGCCCGGGACAGGATTTTACGTGAGCACAGATACGCAGTATTTT
CDR3aa: CASWPGTGFYVSTDTQYF

abundance: -
v_gene: TRBV5-1
d_gene: -
j_gene: TRBJ2-3
CDR3nt: TGCGCCAGCAGCTTTGGGGGAACTAGCACAGATACGCAGTATTTT
CDR3aa: CASSFGGTSTDTQYF

abundance: -
v_gene: TRBV12-3/TRBV12-4
d_gene: TRBD1
j_gene: TRBJ2-5
CDR3nt: TGTGCCAGCAGTCCCGGGACAGAAGAGACCCAGTACTTC
CDR3aa: CASSPGTEETQYF

abundance: -
v_gene: TRBV29-1
d_gene: -
j_gene: TRBJ1-4
CDR3nt: TGCAGCGTTGAAATTTTTGGAAAACTGTTTTTT
CDR3aa: CSVEIFGKLFF

abundance: -
v_gene: TRBV5-5
d_gene: TRBD1
j_gene: TRBJ2-5
CDR3nt: TGTGCCAGCAGCCTGTGGGACAGGGTTGAGACCCAGTACTTC
CDR3aa: CASSLWDRVETQYF

abundance: -
v_gene: TRBV6-5
d_gene: -
j_gene: TRBJ2-5
CDR3nt: TGTGCCAGCACCACAGCGGCGCAAGAGACCCAGTACTTC
CDR3aa: CASTTAAQETQYF

abundance: -
v_gene: TRBV20-1
d_gene: -
j_gene: TRBJ1-2
CDR3nt: TGCAGTGCTAGCCACCTATTTCGCTACACCTTC
CDR3aa: CSASHLFRYTF

abundance: -
v_gene: TRBV9
d_gene: TRBD1
j_gene: TRBJ2-2
CDR3nt: TGTGCCAGCAGCGTGACAGGGGGGCCAGGCGGGGAGCTGTTTTTT
CDR3aa: CASSVTGGPGGELFF

abundance: once
v_gene: TRBV24-1
d_gene: -
j_gene: TRBJ2-3
CDR3nt: TGTGCCACCAGTGACCACACAGATACGCAGTATTTT
CDR3aa: CATSDHTDTQYF

abundance: -
v_gene: TRBV27
d_gene: TRBD2
j_gene: TRBJ2-1
CDR3nt: TGTGCCAGCAGTTTGACTAGCGGTTATTCCTACAATGAGCAGTTCTTC
CDR3aa: CASSLTSGYSYNEQFF

abundance: -
v_gene: TRBV9
d_gene: TRBD1
j_gene: TRBJ2-6
CDR3nt: TGTGCCAGCAGCGCATACCCAGGGGCCAGGGGGTCTGGGGCCAACGTCCTGACTTTC
CDR3aa: CASSAYPGARGSGANVLTF

abundance: -
v_gene: TRBV2
d_gene: -
j_gene: TRBJ2-7
CDR3nt: TGTGCCAGCAGGGGCGGACGGATAAGCGAGCAGTACTTC
CDR3aa: CASRGGRISEQYF

abundance: -
v_gene: TRBV5-6
d_gene: -
j_gene: TRBJ2-5
CDR3nt: TGTGCCAGCAGCTTGGGGTTGCAAGAGACCCAGTACTTC
CDR3aa: CASSLGLQETQYF

abundance: -
v_gene: TRBV19
d_gene: TRBD2
j_gene: TRBJ2-3
CDR3nt: TGTGCCAGTAGTTTGACTAGCGGGAGGGGAGATACGCAGTATTTT
CDR3aa: CASSLTSGRGDTQYF

abundance: -
v_gene: TRBV9
d_gene: TRBD1
j_gene: TRBJ2-4
CDR3nt: TGTGCCAGCAGCGTAGATGCAGGGGGCAACATTCAGTACTTC
CDR3aa: CASSVDAGGNIQYF

abundance: -
v_gene: TRBV6-6
d_gene: -
j_gene: TRBJ1-3
CDR3nt: TGTGCCAGCAGATCACAGGGAATAGCTGGAAACACCATATATTTT
CDR3aa: CASRSQGIAGNTIYF

abundance: -
v_gene: TRBV11-2
d_gene: -
j_gene: TRBJ2-2
CDR3nt: TGTGCCAGCAGCTTAATGGGTCTCGGGGCAGAGTACACCGGGGAGCTGTTTTTT
CDR3aa: CASSLMGLGAEYTGELFF

abundance: once
v_gene: TRBV5-4
d_gene: -
j_gene: TRBJ2-3
CDR3nt: TGTGCCAGCAGCTTGGACAGGACGTCAGATACGCAGTATTTT
CDR3aa: CASSLDRTSDTQYF

abundance: once
v_gene: TRBV5-4
d_gene: -
j_gene: TRBJ2-1
CDR3nt: TGTGCCAGCAGCTTTAAGGTCGAGGTGGGGTACAATGAGCAGTTCTTC
CDR3aa: CASSFKVEVGYNEQFF

abundance: -
v_gene: TRBV2
d_gene: -
j_gene: TRBJ2-4
CDR3nt: TGTGCCAGCAGGTATCAGGGAAACAACATTCAGTACTTC
CDR3aa: CASRYQGNNIQYF

abundance: -
v_gene: TRBV9
d_gene: TRBD1
j_gene: TRBJ1-1
CDR3nt: TGTGCCAGCAGGTCTACAGGGGGGACTGAAGCTTTCTTT
CDR3aa: CASRSTGGTEAFF

abundance: -
v_gene: TRBV7-2
d_gene: -
j_gene: TRBJ1-2
CDR3nt: TGTGCCAGCAGCTCCGAGGGACACCCCACTTATGGCTACACCTTC
CDR3aa: CASSSEGHPTYGYTF

abundance: -
v_gene: TRBV28
d_gene: TRBD1
j_gene: TRBJ1-2
CDR3nt: TGTGCCAGCAGCCAAATGATGACAGGGGATGGCTACACCTTC
CDR3aa: CASSQMMTGDGYTF

abundance: -
v_gene: TRBV12-3/TRBV12-4
d_gene: -
j_gene: TRBJ1-5
CDR3nt: TGTGCCAGCAGCCTAGGAGGTGATCAGCCCCAGCATTTT
CDR3aa: CASSLGGDQPQHF

abundance: -
v_gene: TRBV5-1
d_gene: TRBD2
j_gene: TRBJ2-1
CDR3nt: TGCGCCAGCAGCTTACTTAGCGGGAAGGTTTACAATGAGCAGTTCTTC
CDR3aa: CASSLLSGKVYNEQFF

abundance: -
v_gene: TRBV6-5
d_gene: -
j_gene: TRBJ1-1
CDR3nt: TGTGCCAGCAGTTACGCCGGGAACACTGAAGCTTTCTTT
CDR3aa: CASSYAGNTEAFF